What follows describes a single TCR beta chain. There is no known antigen for this receptor. Base qualities were left out, and no much larger clone turns up one base away. The cohort comprised around 700 healthy bone marrow donors. All cohort members were sampled while nominally healthy, although unrecorded immune exposures were likely present. The donor tested CMV seropositive, placing the donor among the approximately 290 seropositive members of the cohort. Every donor gave a peripheral blood sample, and the peripheral blood mononuclear cells from that sample were used for TCR beta sequencing. The Qiagen DNeasy Blood Extraction Kit was used to extract genomic DNA from the blood cell samples. The sample is drawn from a study of cytomegalovirus exposure and HLA in healthy donors (dated by TCRdb to about 2017). Study-level background: In an earlier analysis of around 540 of the donors, 276 Gb of sequence data and 120 million or so unique TCR beta sequences from some 170 million T cells were reported. About 310 gigabases of sequencing data and 70 million to 85 million unique TCR sequences were included in an early release covering roughly 600 HLA-typed donors. Of the roughly 420 genotyped donors, 65% to 90% were placed in the genetic ancestry cluster associated with self-reported Caucasian donors. The study aimed to test whether signatures of past pathogen exposure could be identified by cataloging public T cell receptors. Using immunosequencing, the study profiled T cell repertoires from approximately 700 subjects and related those repertoires to cytomegalovirus serostatus. Along with the roughly 670-subject first cohort, a separate validation cohort of roughly 110 different subjects was used. To predict cytomegalovirus infection status, the study brought together high-throughput TCR immunosequencing, statistical association of individual TCRs with disease status, and machine learning. To study patterns of TCR occurrence, a later analysis re-analyzed previously published TCR beta repertoires from 666 donors and added high-resolution HLA genotyping. Rather than using new phenotypic data, the later analysis identified candidate immune exposures from TCR beta sequences and from how often those sequences occurred across donors. An earlier analysis of around 580 of the donors used high-throughput TCR beta sequencing to judge whether each TCR beta V gene segment behaved as functional or pseudogenic. Donor age, sex, ethnicity and CMV serostatus were collected together with the repertoire data. A later genetic analysis used genome-wide SNP genotypes for about 65% of the 666 donors, treating that subset as a discovery cohort. All discovery cohort repertoires had been generated on a single sequencing platform. Class I and class II HLA loci were covered by the typing at four-digit resolution. The number of donors typed differed by locus, with 629-630 for A, B, C, DRB1 and DQB1, roughly 520 for DQA1, 600 to 610 for DPA1, and 400 to 490 for DPB1. Roughly 5 DR-DQ haplotypes were handled as single units for association and clustering, since linkage in the cohort was strong. Among about 370 genotyped donors of the cohort, an average of roughly 230,000 unique TCR beta nucleotide sequences was sequenced per donor, of which 15% to 20% were non-productive. What the study reported, not specific to this receptor: Sequencing depth was assumed to be roughly uniform across donors in the presence/absence analyses, though that assumption may not hold. In a later analysis, most CMV-associated TCR beta chains were found to appear HLA-restricted, with HLA associations seemingly driven largely by CMV exposure. HLA typing was unavailable for some donors at each locus, so association tests used only the typed subset. In both the original and validation cohorts, the classifier was reported to diagnose cytomegalovirus status with high specificity and sensitivity. A later analysis associated 16,951 TCR beta sequences with specific HLA alleles at a false discovery rate of 0.05. In a later analysis, TCR association rates were found to vary across HLA loci, with the most associated TCRs seen for DRB1 alleles and the fewest for HLA-C alleles. An earlier analysis of approximately 590 of the donors showed that most TCR beta V segments appeared in productive rearrangements either about 87% or about 30% of the time, which broadly matched IMGT annotations. A group of highly shared sequence variants was considered likely to be a technical artifact of the sequencing pipeline. In a later genetic analysis, fewer N-insertions in productive TCRs were reported among donors in an Asian-associated ancestry cluster than the approximately 670-donor mean. Correlated functional status among segregating V segments might be attributable to linkage disequilibrium, but an unknown experimental factor could not be ruled out. The earlier analysis of 587 of the donors excluded 15 to 20 rarely observed V segments, including chromosome 9 orphons, because counts were too low. In a later genetic analysis, a missense DCLRE1C variant was associated with V-gene and J-gene trimming of TCR beta chains, and the association was replicated in an independent cohort. Strong co-occurrence of HLA alleles, especially DR and DQ, made assigning TCR associations to individual alleles difficult. CMV serostatus was the only immune exposure information available for the cohort. The authors suggested that the approach could potentially be generalized to other disease states and immunological phenotypes. A further reported finding was that TCR beta sequences accurately predicted the HLA-A and HLA-B alleles for most subjects in the first cohort. Compared with equally common non-associated chains, HLA-associated TCR beta chains in a later analysis were more clonally expanded and had lower generation probabilities. The 87-base-pair reads could not distinguish some IMGT-functional V segments, including TRBV6-2 and TRBV6-3, so those segments were excluded. Only TCR beta chains were sequenced in this cohort, and the absence of alpha or paired-chain data limited detectable features. A total of about 150 TCR beta chains were listed by the study as associated with cytomegalovirus. A later analysis reported that several top co-occurrence clusters appeared linked to parvovirus B19, influenza, CMV and Epstein-Barr virus. In vitro tests confirmed that a few of the cytomegalovirus-associated TCR beta chains recognize cytomegalovirus antigens. Most TCR sequences were seen in very few donors, while some public TCRs were found in many individuals.

Library preparation employed the immunoSEQ multiplex PCR assay. For the multiplex PCR, a mixture combining 60 forward primers for TCR Vbeta segments and 13 reverse primers for TCR Jbeta segments was used. The CDR3 region of rearranged TCR beta genes was amplified from genomic DNA by a multiplex PCR assay. The Illumina HiSeq System was used to sequence the amplified TCR beta libraries as 87-base-pair reads. As for how the authors treated the data: Across the 670 or so repertoires, a later analysis counted 80 million or so unique TCR beta chains, about 10 million of which were shared by at least two donors. Raw reads were error-corrected and collapsed into unique sequences by a nearest-neighbor algorithm in which closely related sequences were merged to remove PCR and sequencing errors. CDR3 sequences were aligned to IMGT reference sequences to assign V, D and J gene segments. For a sequence to be retained, at least a six-nucleotide match to both a V gene segment and a J gene segment was required. A rearrangement counted as productive if the CDR3 had no stop codons and remained in frame with V and J, and every other rearrangement counted as non-productive. Following IMGT convention, CDR3 was defined as the stretch from the second conserved V-encoded cysteine to the conserved J-encoded phenylalanine. Sequences without an unambiguous match to a single V gene segment were excluded from the earlier analysis of 450 to 750 of the donors. An earlier analysis of about 590 of the donors classified V segments as functional when productive rearrangements were above 56.7% and as segregating when the standard deviation between donors was above 5%. To diagnose cytomegalovirus status from the catalog of TCR beta chain sequences, a statistical classification framework was built. V and J gene assignment, in a later analysis, came from comparing TCR nucleotide sequences with IMGT/GENE-DB human TR gene sequences. Using the TCRdist pipeline, a later analysis assigned CDR3 sequences along with most-parsimonious VDJ recombination scenarios. In a later analysis, each TCR beta chain was defined by its CDR3 amino acid sequence together with its V-gene family, and reads lacking a unique V-gene family were excluded. A later analysis removed 500 to 600 highly shared, low-generation-probability nucleotide sequences to deal with suspected cross-contamination and a sequencing artifact. In a later analysis, a clonal expansion index was calculated for each public chain from normalized within-repertoire ranks of inferred template counts. In a later analysis, generation probabilities were computed using a VDJ recombination model fitted to out-of-frame rearrangements, and the results were checked against IGoR. In a later analysis, TCR-TCR, TCR-HLA and TCR-CMV co-occurrence was scored with hypergeometric tests, and a repertoire-size bias correction was applied to TCR pairs. In a later analysis, false discovery rates were estimated by permuting HLA or CMV assignments 20 times. In a later analysis, co-occurring TCRs were grouped with DBSCAN, and TCRdist sequence similarity was added when clustering was performed within HLA-allele-positive subsets. Repertoires with fewer than 30,000 or more than 120,000 public chains, plus five repertoires with anomalous nucleotide sharing, were excluded from co-occurrence clustering. TCRdb limited this immuneACCESS table to in-frame rearrangements with V and J called. A share of clones is missing; checked studies link under half to unresolved V genes, and the rest is unexplained. V and J calls and clone size follow that table, whereas D and trimming were derived from the DNA. In this sample the table shows 90,000 to 100,000 clones, around three fifths of which occur a single time. The ten most abundant clones make up 5.9% of the sample.

Its CDR3 holds 13 amino acids, cysteine through phenylalanine. Of the read, only the CDR3 DNA is kept; its 39 bases are in frame from base 1. CDR1 and CDR2 (LNHDA, SQIVND) derive from the germline V gene (reference sequence). Trimming removed 6 bases from V and 7 bases from J; the gene matches leave 3 bases unexplained. This clonotype was sampled from a boy aged 10-17 years in good health and CMV-seropositive. The sequence is built from TRBV19 and TRBJ1-6; 7 bases in the junction line up with TRBD1. The sequencing sample was made of PBMCs. The CDR3 amino acid sequence is: CASRDRNNSPLHF. In nucleotides, the sequence is TGTGCCAGTAGGGACAGGAACAATTCACCCCTCCACTTT.